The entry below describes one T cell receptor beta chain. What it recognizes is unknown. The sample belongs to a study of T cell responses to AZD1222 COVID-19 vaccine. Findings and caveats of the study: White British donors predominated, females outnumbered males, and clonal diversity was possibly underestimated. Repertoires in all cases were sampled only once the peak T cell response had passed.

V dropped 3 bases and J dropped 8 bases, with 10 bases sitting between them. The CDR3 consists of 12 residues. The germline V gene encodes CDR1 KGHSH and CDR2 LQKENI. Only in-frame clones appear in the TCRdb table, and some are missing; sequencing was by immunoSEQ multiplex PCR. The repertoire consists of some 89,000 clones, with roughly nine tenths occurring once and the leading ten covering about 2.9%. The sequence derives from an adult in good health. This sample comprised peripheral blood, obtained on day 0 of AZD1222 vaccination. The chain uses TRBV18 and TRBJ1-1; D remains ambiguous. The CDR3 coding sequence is TGTGCCAGCTCACCCGTTCTGGGGGAAGCTTTCTTT. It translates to CASSPVLGEAFF.